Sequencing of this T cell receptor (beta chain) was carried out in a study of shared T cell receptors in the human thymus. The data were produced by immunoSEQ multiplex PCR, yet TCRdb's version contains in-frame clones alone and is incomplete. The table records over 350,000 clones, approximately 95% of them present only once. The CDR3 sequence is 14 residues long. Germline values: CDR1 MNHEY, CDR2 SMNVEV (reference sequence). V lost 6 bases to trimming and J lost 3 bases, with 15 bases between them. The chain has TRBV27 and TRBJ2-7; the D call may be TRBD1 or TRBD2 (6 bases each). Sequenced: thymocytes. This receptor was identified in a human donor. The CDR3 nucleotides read TGTGCCAGCAGGTGGGGGGCAGGAATCTACGAGCAGTACTTC. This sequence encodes CASRWGAGIYEQYF.